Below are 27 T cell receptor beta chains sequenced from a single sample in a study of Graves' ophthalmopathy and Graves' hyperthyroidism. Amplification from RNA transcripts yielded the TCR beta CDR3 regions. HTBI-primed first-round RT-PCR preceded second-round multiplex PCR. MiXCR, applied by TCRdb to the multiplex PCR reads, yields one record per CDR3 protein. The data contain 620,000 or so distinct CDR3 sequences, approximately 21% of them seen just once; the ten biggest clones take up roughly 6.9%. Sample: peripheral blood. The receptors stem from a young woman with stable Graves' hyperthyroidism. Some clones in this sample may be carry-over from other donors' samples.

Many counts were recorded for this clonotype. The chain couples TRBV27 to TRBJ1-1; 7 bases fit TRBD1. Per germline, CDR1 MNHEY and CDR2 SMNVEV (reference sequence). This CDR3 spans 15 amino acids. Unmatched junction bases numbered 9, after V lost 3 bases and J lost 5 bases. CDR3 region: CASSLVGGGLTEAFF. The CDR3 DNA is TGTGCCAGCAGTTTGGTAGGGGGCGGACTTACTGAAGCTTTCTTT.

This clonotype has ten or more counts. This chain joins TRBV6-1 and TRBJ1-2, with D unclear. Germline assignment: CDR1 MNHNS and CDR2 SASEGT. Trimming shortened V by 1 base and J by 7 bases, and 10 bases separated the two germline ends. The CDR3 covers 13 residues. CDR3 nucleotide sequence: TGTGCCAGCAGTGAAGTCCGGGAAGGTGGCTACACCTTC. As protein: CASSEVREGGYTF.

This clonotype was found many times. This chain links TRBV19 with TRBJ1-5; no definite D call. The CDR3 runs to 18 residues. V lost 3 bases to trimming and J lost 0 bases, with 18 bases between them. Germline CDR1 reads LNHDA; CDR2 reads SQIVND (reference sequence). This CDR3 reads CASSIQFPSRYSNQPQHF. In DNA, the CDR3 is TGTGCCAGTAGTATCCAGTTCCCATCCCGATATAGCAATCAGCCCCAGCATTTT.

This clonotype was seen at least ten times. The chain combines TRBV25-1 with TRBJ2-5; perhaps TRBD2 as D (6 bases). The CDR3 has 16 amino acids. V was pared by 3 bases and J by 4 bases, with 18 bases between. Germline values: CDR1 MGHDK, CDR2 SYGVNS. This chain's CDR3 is CASSDPPGGSTETQYF. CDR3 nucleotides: TGTGCCAGCAGTGATCCCCCTGGGGGGAGCACAGAGACCCAGTACTTC.

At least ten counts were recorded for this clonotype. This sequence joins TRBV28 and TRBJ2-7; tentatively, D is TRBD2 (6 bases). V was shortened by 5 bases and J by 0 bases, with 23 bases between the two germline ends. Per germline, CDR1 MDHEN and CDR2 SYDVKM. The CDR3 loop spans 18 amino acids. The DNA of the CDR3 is TGTGCCAGCAGTACCGGGGCTAGCGCAAGACACCCCTCCTACGAGCAGTACTTC. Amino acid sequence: CASSTGASARHPSYEQYF.

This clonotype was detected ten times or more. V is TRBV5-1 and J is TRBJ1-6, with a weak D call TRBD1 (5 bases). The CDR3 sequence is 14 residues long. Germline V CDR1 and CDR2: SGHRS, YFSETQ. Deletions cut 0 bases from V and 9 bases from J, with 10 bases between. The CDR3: CASSLEVGGSPLHF. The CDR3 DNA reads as TGCGCCAGCAGCTTGGAGGTTGGGGGTTCACCCCTCCACTTT.

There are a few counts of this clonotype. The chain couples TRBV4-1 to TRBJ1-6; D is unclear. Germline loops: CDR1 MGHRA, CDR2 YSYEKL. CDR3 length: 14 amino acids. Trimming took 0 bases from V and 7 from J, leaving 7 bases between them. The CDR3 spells CASSQDSTNSPLHF. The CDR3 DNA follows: TGCGCCAGCAGCCAAGATTCGACGAATTCACCCCTCCACTTT.

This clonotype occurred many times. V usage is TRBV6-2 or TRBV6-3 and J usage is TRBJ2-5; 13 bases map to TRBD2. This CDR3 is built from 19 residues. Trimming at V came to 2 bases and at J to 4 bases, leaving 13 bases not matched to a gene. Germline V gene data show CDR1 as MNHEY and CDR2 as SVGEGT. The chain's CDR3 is CASSYAGLAGMGFGETQYF. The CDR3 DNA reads TGTGCCAGCAGTTACGCGGGACTAGCGGGAATGGGGTTTGGAGAGACCCAGTACTTC.

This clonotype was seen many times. CDR3 loop: CASSAGGPYGYTF. For the CDR3, the DNA is TGTGCCAGCAGTGCCGGCGGCCCTTATGGCTACACCTTC. J is TRBJ1-2 and V is TRBV12-3 or TRBV12-4; D not resolved. This CDR3 contains 13 residues. Trimming cost V 5 bases and J 5 bases, with 12 bases left between them.

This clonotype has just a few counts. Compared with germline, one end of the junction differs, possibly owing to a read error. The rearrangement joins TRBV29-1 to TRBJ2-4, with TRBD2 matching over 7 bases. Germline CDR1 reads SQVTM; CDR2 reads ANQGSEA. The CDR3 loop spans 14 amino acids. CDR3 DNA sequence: TGCAGCGTTGGTGGGGGAGGGTTCGGGAACATTAAGTACTTC. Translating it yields CSVGGGGFGNIKYF.

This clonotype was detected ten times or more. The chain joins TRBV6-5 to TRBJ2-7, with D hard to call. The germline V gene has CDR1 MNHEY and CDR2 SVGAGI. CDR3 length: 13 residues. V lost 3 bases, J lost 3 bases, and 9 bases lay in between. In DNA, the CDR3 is TGTGCCAGCAGTTATGCCCCGAACTACGAGCAGTACTTC. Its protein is CASSYAPNYEQYF.

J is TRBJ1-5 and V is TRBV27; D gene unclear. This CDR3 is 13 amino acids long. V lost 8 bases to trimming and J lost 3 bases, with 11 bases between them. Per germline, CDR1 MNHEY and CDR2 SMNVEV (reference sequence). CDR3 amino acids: CASRSGANQPQHF. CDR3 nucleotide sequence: TGTGCCAGCCGCAGCGGTGCCAATCAGCCCCAGCATTTT.

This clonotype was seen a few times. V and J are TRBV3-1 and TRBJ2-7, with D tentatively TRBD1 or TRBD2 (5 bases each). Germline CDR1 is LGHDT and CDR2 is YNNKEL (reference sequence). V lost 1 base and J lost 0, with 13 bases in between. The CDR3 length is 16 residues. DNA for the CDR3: TGTGCCAGCAGCCAAGGGCCGGGGCCAAGCTCCTACGAGCAGTACTTC. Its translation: CASSQGPGPSSYEQYF.

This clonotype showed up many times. CDR3 coding DNA: TGTGCCAGCAGCGACGCCCTTCGGACCCAACCCTACGAGCAGTACTTC. Encoded protein: CASSDALRTQPYEQYF. The chain has TRBV7-6 and TRBJ2-7; the D is unclear. The CDR3 has 16 residues. CDR1 SGHVS and CDR2 FNYEAQ come from the germline V gene. Between the trimmed V and J ends, which lost 5 bases and 2 bases, there was a span of 19 bases.

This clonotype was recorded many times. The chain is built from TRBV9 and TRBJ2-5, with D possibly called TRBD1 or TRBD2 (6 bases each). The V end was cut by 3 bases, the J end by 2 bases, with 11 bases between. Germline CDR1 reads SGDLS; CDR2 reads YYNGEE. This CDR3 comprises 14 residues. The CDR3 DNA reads TGTGCCAGCAGCGAAGGGGGGAGGCAAGAGACCCAGTACTTC. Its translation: CASSEGGRQETQYF.

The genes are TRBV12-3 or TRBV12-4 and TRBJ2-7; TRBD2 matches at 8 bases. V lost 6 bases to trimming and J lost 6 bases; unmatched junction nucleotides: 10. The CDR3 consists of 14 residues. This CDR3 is CASRPPGGTSEQYF. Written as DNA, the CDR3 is TGTGCCAGCAGGCCCCCGGGGGGGACGAGCGAGCAGTACTTC.

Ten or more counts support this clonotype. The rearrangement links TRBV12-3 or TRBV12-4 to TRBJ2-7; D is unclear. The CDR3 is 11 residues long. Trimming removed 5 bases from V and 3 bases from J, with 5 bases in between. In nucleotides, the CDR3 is TGTGCCAGCAGTGCGTACTACGAGCAGTACTTC. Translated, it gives CASSAYYEQYF.

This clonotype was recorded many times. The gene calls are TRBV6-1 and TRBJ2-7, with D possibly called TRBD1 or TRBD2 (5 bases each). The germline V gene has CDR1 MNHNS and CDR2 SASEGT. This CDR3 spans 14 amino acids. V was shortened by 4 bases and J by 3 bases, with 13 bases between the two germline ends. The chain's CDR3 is CASSVGAGSYEQYF. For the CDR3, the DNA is TGTGCCAGCAGTGTCGGGGCAGGGAGCTACGAGCAGTACTTC.

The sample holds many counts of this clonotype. CDR3 DNA sequence: TGTGCCAGCAGTCCTCCTGTAGGGAGGGCCAACAACGAGCAGTACTTC. It specifies CASSPPVGRANNEQYF. V gene TRBV11-2 combines with J gene TRBJ2-7, with TRBD2 matching over 7 bases. The CDR3 loop spans 16 amino acids. Trimming removed 6 bases from V and 5 bases from J; junction bases left unmatched: 16. The germline V gene has CDR1 SGHAT and CDR2 FQNNGV. Complete variable domain (other parts from reference TRBV11-2 and TRBJ2-7): EAGVAQSPRYKIIEKRQSVAFWCNPISGHATLYWYQQILGQGPKLLIQFQNNGVVDDSQLPKDRFSAERLKGVDSTLKIQPAKLEDSAVYLCASSPPVGRANNEQYFGPGTRLTVT.

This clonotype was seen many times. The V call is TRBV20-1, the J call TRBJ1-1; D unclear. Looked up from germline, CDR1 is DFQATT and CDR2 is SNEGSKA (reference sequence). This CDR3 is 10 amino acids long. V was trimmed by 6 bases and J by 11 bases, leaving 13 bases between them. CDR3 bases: TGCAGTGCAGTGTCAGTGGGCGCTTTCTTT. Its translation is CSAVSVGAFF.

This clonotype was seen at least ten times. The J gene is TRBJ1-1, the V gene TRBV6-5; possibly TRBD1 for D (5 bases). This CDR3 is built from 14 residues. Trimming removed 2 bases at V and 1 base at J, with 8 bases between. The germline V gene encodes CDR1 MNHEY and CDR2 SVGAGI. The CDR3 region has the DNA TGTGCCAGCAGTTACGACAGCTCGAACACTGAAGCTTTCTTT. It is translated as CASSYDSSNTEAFF.

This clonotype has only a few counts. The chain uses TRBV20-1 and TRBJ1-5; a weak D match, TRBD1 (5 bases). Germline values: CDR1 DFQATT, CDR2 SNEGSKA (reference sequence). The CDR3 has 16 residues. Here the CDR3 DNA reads TGCGCGGCATCTGTGGGGGGGGATTATAGCAATCAGCCCCAGCATTTT. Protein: CAASVGGDYSNQPQHF.

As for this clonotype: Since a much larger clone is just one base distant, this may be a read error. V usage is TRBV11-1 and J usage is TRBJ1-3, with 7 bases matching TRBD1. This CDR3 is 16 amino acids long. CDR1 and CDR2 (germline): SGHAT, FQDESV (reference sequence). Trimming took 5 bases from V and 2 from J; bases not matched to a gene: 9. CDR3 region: CASSTWTGNPGNTIYF. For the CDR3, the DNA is TGTGCCAGCAGCACCTGGACAGGAAACCCTGGAAACACCATATATTTT.

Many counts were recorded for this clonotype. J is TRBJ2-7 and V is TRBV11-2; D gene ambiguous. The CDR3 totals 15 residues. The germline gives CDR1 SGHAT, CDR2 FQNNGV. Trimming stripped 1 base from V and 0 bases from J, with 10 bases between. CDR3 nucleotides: TGTGCCAGCAGCTTAGGGCCGGGTGCCTCCTACGAGCAGTACTTC. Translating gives CASSLGPGASYEQYF.

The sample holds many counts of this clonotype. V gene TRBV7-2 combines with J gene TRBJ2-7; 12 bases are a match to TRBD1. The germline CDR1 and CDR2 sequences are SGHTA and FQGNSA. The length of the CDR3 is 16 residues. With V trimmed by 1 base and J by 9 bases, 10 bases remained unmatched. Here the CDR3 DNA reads TGTGCCAGCAGCTTAGGCTTGTGGGACAGGGGGCGCGTGCAGTACTTC. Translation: CASSLGLWDRGRVQYF.

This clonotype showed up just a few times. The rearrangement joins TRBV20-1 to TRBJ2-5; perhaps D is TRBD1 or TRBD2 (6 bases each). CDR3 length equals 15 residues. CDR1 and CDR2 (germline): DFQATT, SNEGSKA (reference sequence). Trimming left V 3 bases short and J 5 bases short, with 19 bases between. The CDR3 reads CSARIRPGAGETQYF. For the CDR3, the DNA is TGCAGTGCTAGGATTCGGCCGGGGGCGGGGGAGACCCAGTACTTC.

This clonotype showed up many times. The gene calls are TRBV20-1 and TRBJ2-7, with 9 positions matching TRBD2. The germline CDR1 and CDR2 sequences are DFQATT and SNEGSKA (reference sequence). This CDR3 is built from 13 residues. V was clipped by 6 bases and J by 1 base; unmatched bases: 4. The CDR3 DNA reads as TGCAGTGCCGAAAGCGGGAGGTCCTACGAGCAGTACTTC. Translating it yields CSAESGRSYEQYF.